This entry features one T cell receptor beta chain sequence. Only in-frame clones appear in the TCRdb table, and some are missing; sequencing was by immunoSEQ multiplex PCR. The sample lists 270,000 or so clones; nearly 90% were seen once. This sample is part of a study of blood T cell repertoires in COVID-19. This receptor was obtained from a woman aged 30 to 39 with COVID-19, enrolled during active disease. The specimen was peripheral blood.

CDR3 coding DNA: TGTGCCAGCTCACCTGGGGCTCCGGGTGCCGTCACTGAAGCTTTCTTT. Protein sequence: CASSPGAPGAVTEAFF. The chain combines TRBV18 with TRBJ1-1; tentatively, D is TRBD1 (5 bases). The CDR3 covers 16 residues. Trimming left V 3 bases short and J 4 bases short, with 18 bases between. Germline assignment: CDR1 KGHSH and CDR2 LQKENI.